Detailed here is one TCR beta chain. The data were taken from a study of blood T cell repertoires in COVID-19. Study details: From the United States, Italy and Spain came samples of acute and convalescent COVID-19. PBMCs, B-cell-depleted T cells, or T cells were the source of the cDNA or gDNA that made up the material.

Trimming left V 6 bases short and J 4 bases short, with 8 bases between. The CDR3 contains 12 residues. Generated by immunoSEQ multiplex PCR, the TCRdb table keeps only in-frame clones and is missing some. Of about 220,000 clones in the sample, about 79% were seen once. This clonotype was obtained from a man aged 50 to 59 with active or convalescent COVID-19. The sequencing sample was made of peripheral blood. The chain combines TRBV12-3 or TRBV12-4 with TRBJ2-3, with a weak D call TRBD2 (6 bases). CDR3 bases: TGTGCCAGCAGGGGACTCCCAGATACGCAGTATTTT. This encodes CASRGLPDTQYF.